The 9 T cell receptor beta chains in this list originate from one sample, sequenced in a study of CD4 T cells in relation to SARS-CoV-2 and coronaviruses (dated by TCRdb to the early 2020s). Library construction relied on the immunoSEQ multiplex PCR assay. The clones in this table, taken by TCRdb from immuneACCESS, are in-frame only. Not every clone is retained; where verified, under half of the shortfall comes from an unresolved V gene, and the cause of the rest is unknown. The sample table contains under 13,000 clones; only one count was recorded for about 68% of them. 18% of the sample is held by the ten biggest clonotypes. CD4+ T cells from unexposed donors were collected before the COVID-19 pandemic (2011-2018). After less than eleven days of culture, CD4+ T cells were isolated with the EasySep CD4+ T cell isolation kit. These receptors have no known antigen. The specimen was CD4+ T cells from PBMCs, cultured in vitro. All receptors come from a human donor in good health.

J is TRBJ2-1 and V is TRBV10-3, with TRBD2 matching 8 bases. With V trimmed by 6 bases and J by 7 bases, 5 bases remained unmatched. This CDR3 has 13 residues. Germline CDR1 is ENHRY and CDR2 is SYGVKD. The CDR3 DNA sequence: TGTGCCATCAGCAGCGGGAGAAAAAATGAGCAGTTCTTC. It encodes CAISSGRKNEQFF.

The chain has TRBV12-3 or TRBV12-4 and TRBJ2-3; no clear D gene. V was trimmed by 1 base and J by 3 bases, leaving 2 bases between them. CDR3 size: 12 residues. DNA for the CDR3: TGTGCCAGCAGTTTAGGAACAGATACGCAGTATTTT. Amino acids: CASSLGTDTQYF.

The chain is built from TRBV5-1 and TRBJ2-7; TRBD1 is a possible D gene (7 bases). Trimming cost V 4 bases and J 3 bases, with 14 bases left between them. This CDR3 spans 14 amino acids. Germline V gene data show CDR1 as SGHRS and CDR2 as YFSETQ. The DNA for the CDR3 is TGCGCCAGCAGCCCTCGACAGGGAGGCTACGAGCAGTACTTC. Protein sequence: CASSPRQGGYEQYF. Based on the CDR3 plus reference TRBV5-1 and TRBJ2-7, the full variable domain is KAGVTQTPRYLIKTRGQQVTLSCSPISGHRSVSWYQQTPGQGLQFLFEYFSETQRNKGNFPGRFSGRQFSNSRSEMNVSTLELGDSALYLCASSPRQGGYEQYFGPGTRLTVT.

The chain combines TRBV7-8 with TRBJ1-1; D ambiguous. V was pared by 5 bases and J by 1 base, with 11 bases between. Germline V lookup: CDR1 SGHVS, CDR2 FQNEAQ. This CDR3 is 14 amino acids long. The CDR3 sequence: CASSPREGNTEAFF. CDR3 bases: TGTGCCAGCAGCCCCCGGGAGGGGAACACTGAAGCTTTCTTT.

J is TRBJ2-2 and V is TRBV7-8; maybe TRBD2 (6 bases). Germline V lookup: CDR1 SGHVS, CDR2 FQNEAQ. Trimming stripped 4 bases from V and 4 bases from J, with 13 bases between. This CDR3 region has 15 residues. The CDR3 region has the DNA TGTGCCAGCAGCTCACCCCGGGACTCCACCGGGGAGCTGTTTTTT. Translation gives CASSSPRDSTGELFF.

This clone appeared a few times. V gene TRBV12-5 combines with J gene TRBJ1-1; D is unclear. From germline, CDR1 is LGHNT and CDR2 FRNRAP. V lost 1 base, J lost 0 bases, and 6 bases lay in between. The CDR3 contains 14 residues. CDR3 loop: CASGLGGLNTEAFF. DNA for the CDR3: TGTGCTAGTGGTTTGGGCGGTTTGAACACTGAAGCTTTCTTT.

The chain recombines TRBV7-9 with TRBJ1-2; D gene ambiguous. Trimming pared 1 base from V and 7 bases from J, leaving 10 bases between. CDR1 and CDR2 (germline): SEHNR, FQNEAQ (reference sequence). The CDR3 loop spans 13 amino acids. CDR3 in DNA: TGTGCCAGCAGCTTAGTCGGGATCGGTGGCTACACCTTC. It codes for CASSLVGIGGYTF.

The chain recombines TRBV11-2 with TRBJ2-7; no clear D. Between the trimmed V and J ends, which lost 1 base and 3 bases, there was a span of 7 bases. From germline, CDR1 is SGHAT and CDR2 FQNNGV. There are 13 residues in the CDR3. CDR3 nucleotide sequence: TGTGCCAGCAGCTTAGGGCAGGTCTACGAGCAGTACTTC. The encoded protein is CASSLGQVYEQYF.

The V gene is TRBV5-6, the J gene TRBJ1-2, with no clear D. Trimming left V 1 base short and J 2 bases short, with 15 bases between. This CDR3 is 16 amino acids long. The V gene's germline CDR1 is SGHDT and CDR2 YYEEEE. The CDR3 DNA is TGTGCCAGCAGCTTGCTCGACGGAATCACAAACTATGGCTACACCTTC. Its protein product is CASSLLDGITNYGYTF. Combining the CDR3 with reference TRBV5-6 and TRBJ1-2 gives the whole variable domain DAGVTQSPTHLIKTRGQQVTLRCSPKSGHDTVSWYQQALGQGPQFIFQYYEEEERQRGNFPDRFSGHQFPNYSSELNVNALLLGDSALYLCASSLLDGITNYGYTFGSGTRLTVV.